Presented here are 12 T cell receptor beta chains from one specimen sequenced in a study of neoadjuvant anti-PD-1 for oral cavity cancer (dated by TCRdb to the early 2020s). Reading the label with the study, this specimen's time point is: before neoadjuvant nivolumab. Libraries were made using the immunoSEQ multiplex PCR assay. TCRdb limited this immuneACCESS table to in-frame rearrangements with V and J called. A share of clones is missing; checked studies link under half to unresolved V genes, and the rest is unexplained. The sample table lists about 16,000 clones, about three quarters of them with a count of one. More than 2.5% of the sample goes to the ten largest clones. The specimen comprised PBMCs, sampled before nivolumab (anti-PD-1) treatment. The origin of the receptors is a person aged 35-80 years with oral cavity squamous cell carcinoma.

This clone was picked up a small number of times. The V call is TRBV7-6, the J call TRBJ1-1; tentatively, D is TRBD1 (5 bases). The CDR3 covers 15 residues. Germline V lookup: CDR1 SGHVS, CDR2 FNYEAQ. The V end lost 0 bases, the J end lost 3 bases, and 11 bases lay between the germline ends. The CDR3 nucleotides are TGTGCCAGCAGCTTAGCCTCCGACAGCTACACTGAAGCTTTCTTT. As protein: CASSLASDSYTEAFF.

This rearrangement joins TRBV11-2 to TRBJ2-5; a possible D gene is TRBD2 (7 bases). This CDR3 region has 16 residues. Germline V gene sequence: CDR1 SGHAT, CDR2 FQNNGV. The V and J ends lost 1 base and 4 bases respectively, with 16 bases between them. DNA of the CDR3: TGTGCCAGCAGCTTAGTGGGGTTGGGGGGGGCAGAGACCCAGTACTTC. Translating gives CASSLVGLGGAETQYF.

The rearrangement links TRBV2 to TRBJ1-2, with D possibly TRBD1 on 5 matching bases. The CDR3 contains 13 residues. V gave up 3 bases and J gave up 4 bases, with 9 bases separating them. CDR1 and CDR2 (germline): SNHLY, FYNNEI. CDR3 sequence: CASSEVGPYGYTF. The CDR3 nucleotides read TGTGCCAGCAGTGAGGTGGGGCCCTATGGCTACACCTTC.

The table lists this clone with a few counts. This chain joins TRBV27 and TRBJ1-3; D remains unclear. V dropped 8 bases and J dropped 0 bases, with 17 bases sitting between them. Germline CDR1 and CDR2: MNHEY and SMNVEV (reference sequence). The length of the CDR3 is 16 residues. The CDR3 spells CASGPKAYGSGNTIYF. CDR3 DNA sequence: TGTGCCAGCGGTCCCAAAGCGTATGGCTCTGGAAACACCATATATTTT.

This rearrangement joins TRBV7-9 to TRBJ1-5; TRBD1 might be the D (6 bases). The CDR3 contains 14 residues. Germline V gives CDR1 SEHNR, CDR2 FQNEAQ (reference sequence). Deletions cut 5 bases from V and 3 bases from J, with 11 bases between. In nucleotides, the CDR3 is TGTGCCAGCAGCCCAAACAGGGCCAATCAGCCCCAGCATTTT. It translates to CASSPNRANQPQHF.

V gene TRBV19 combines with J gene TRBJ1-2; the match to TRBD1 covers 7 bases. The CDR3 contains 16 residues. The V gene's germline CDR1 is LNHDA and CDR2 SQIVND (reference sequence). V was clipped by 7 bases and J by 5 bases; unmatched bases: 16. CDR3 protein: CASKESTGWMSYGYTF. For the CDR3, the DNA is TGTGCCAGTAAGGAATCGACAGGGTGGATGAGTTATGGCTACACCTTC.

The V and J genes are TRBV11-1 and TRBJ2-1, with D perhaps matching TRBD2 (5 bases). The CDR3 totals 13 residues. The V gene lost 5 bases and the J gene lost 9 bases, with 14 bases spanning the gap. Per the germline V gene, CDR1 is SGHAT and CDR2 is FQDESV (reference sequence). This chain's CDR3 is CASSRRESGEQFF. Written as DNA, the CDR3 is TGTGCCAGCAGCCGACGGGAAAGTGGTGAGCAGTTCTTC.

This chain connects TRBV2 to TRBJ1-1; D is ambiguous. This CDR3 region has 12 residues. Trimming pared 4 bases from V and 2 bases from J, leaving 5 bases between. Germline lookup yields CDR1 SNHLY and CDR2 FYNNEI. The CDR3 region has the DNA TGTGCCAGCAGTGTCAGCAACACTGAAGCTTTCTTT. Its translation: CASSVSNTEAFF. The full variable domain, completed using reference TRBV2 and TRBJ1-1, is EPEVTQTPSHQVTQMGQEVILRCVPISNHLYFYWYRQILGQKVEFLVSFYNNEISEKSEIFDDQFSVERPDGSNFTLKIRSTKLEDSAMYFCASSVSNTEAFFGQGTRLTVV.

The rearrangement joins TRBV21-1 to TRBJ2-3; the listed D gene, TRBD2, was not tested against the DNA. TRBV21-1 is a known pseudogene. CDR3 length: 18 residues. CDR3 sequence: CASSKDGGTEVHTDTQYF. CDR3 DNA sequence: TGTGCCAGCAGCAAAGATGGGGGGACCGAGGTTCACACAGATACGCAGTATTTT.

The chain links TRBV5-1 to TRBJ2-1; TRBD1 might be the D (6 bases). V dropped 1 base and J dropped 6 bases, with 8 bases sitting between them. Germline loops: CDR1 SGHRS, CDR2 YFSETQ. This CDR3 is built from 13 residues. This CDR3 is CASSLYRANEQFF. The CDR3 DNA reads as TGCGCCAGCAGCTTGTACAGGGCCAATGAGCAGTTCTTC.

Only a few counts were recorded for this clone. The chain carries TRBV19 and TRBJ2-1; D may be TRBD2 (6 bases). The length of the CDR3 is 14 residues. V lost 3 bases, J lost 9 bases, and 15 bases lay in between. Germline-derived CDR1 and CDR2 are LNHDA and SQIVND (reference sequence). The CDR3 DNA follows: TGTGCCAGTAGTATTGCGGGACTCGGTAGTGAGCAGTTCTTC. It encodes CASSIAGLGSEQFF.

The chain joins TRBV27 to TRBJ2-2; TRBD1 matches 8 bases. Unmatched junction bases numbered 6, after V lost 6 bases and J lost 3 bases. The CDR3 totals 15 residues. The germline V gene has CDR1 MNHEY and CDR2 SMNVEV (reference sequence). CDR3 nucleotides: TGTGCCAGCAGAAGGGGACAGGTCTACACCGGGGAGCTGTTTTTT. Protein: CASRRGQVYTGELFF.